The TCR beta chain described here comes from a study of blood T cell repertoires in COVID-19. Looking at the study overall: Whether acute or convalescent, the COVID-19 samples came from the United States, Italy and Spain.

In the original workflow: For nucleated cells, counts were estimated from reference gene primer amplification. Assay used: immunoSEQ multiplex PCR; TCRdb lists only in-frame clones, some missing. That table gives V, J and clone size, and the DNA gave D and trimming. This sample has about 100,000 clones, with about four fifths found just once. The CDR3 sequence is 19 residues long. Germline assignment: CDR1 MNHEY and CDR2 SMNVEV (reference sequence). V shed 5 bases, J shed 8 bases, and the junction held 17 bases outside the gene matches. The chain joins TRBV27 to TRBJ2-1, with 14 bases matching TRBD2. This sequence was found in a woman of 80 years or more with active or convalescent COVID-19. The sample consisted of peripheral blood. The CDR3 coding sequence is TGTGCCAGCAGTCCCTTCGTAAGCCGACTAGCGGGAGGGCCGGATGAGCAGTTCTTC. It codes for CASSPFVSRLAGGPDEQFF.